These 30 T cell receptor beta chains originate from one sample sequenced in a study of blood T cell repertoires in COVID-19 (dated by TCRdb to the early 2020s). The library was made by the immunoSEQ multiplex PCR assay. TCRdb obtained this table from immuneACCESS and retained in-frame rearrangements with V and J assigned. These tables miss some clones; where compared with another copy, unresolved V genes account for less than half of the shortfall, and the remainder is unexplained. The sample table holds roughly 250,000 clones, of which 70% to 90% were seen once. The ten largest account for approximately 2% of the sample. The sequenced sample consisted of PBMCs or T cells enriched from blood (not recorded which). These TCRs come from a woman aged 45-65 years who had recovered from COVID-19.

The rearrangement joins TRBV3-1 (or the pseudogene TRBV3-2) to TRBJ1-6, with TRBD1 matching 7 bases. V was pared by 4 bases and J by 8 bases, with 5 bases of the junction left unmatched. The CDR3 is 14 residues long. CDR1 and CDR2 from the germline V gene are LGHDT and YNNKEL (reference sequence). The CDR3 region has the DNA TGTGCCAGCAGCCTGACAGGGAGAGATTCACCCCTCCACTTT. It codes for CASSLTGRDSPLHF.

The chain links TRBV3-1 (or the pseudogene TRBV3-2) to TRBJ2-5; maybe TRBD2 (7 bases). Trimming took 7 bases from V and 4 from J, leaving 13 bases between them. CDR1 LGHDT and CDR2 YNNKEL come from the germline V gene (reference sequence). The CDR3 is 13 residues long. The CDR3 reads CASTTRGGETQYF. CDR3 nucleotides: TGTGCCAGCACCACGAGGGGGGGAGAGACCCAGTACTTC.

The chain couples TRBV5-6 to TRBJ1-2, with TRBD1 as a possible D gene (5 bases). The CDR3 runs 15 residues. Trimming removed 0 bases at V and 2 bases at J, with 11 bases between. Germline V CDR1 and CDR2: SGHDT, YYEEEE. The CDR3 reads CASSLGYGGNYGYTF. Written as DNA, the CDR3 is TGTGCCAGCAGCTTGGGGTACGGGGGAAACTATGGCTACACCTTC.

V and J are TRBV6-2 or TRBV6-3 and TRBJ1-5; TRBD1 agrees at 10 bases. In germline, CDR1 is MNHEY, CDR2 SVGEGT. The junction had 10 bases not matched to a gene; V was cut back by 5 bases and J by 9 bases. CDR3 length equals 15 residues. CDR3 amino acids: CASSADDRGLRPQHF. The CDR3 coding sequence is TGTGCCAGCAGTGCCGACGACAGGGGGCTTCGGCCCCAGCATTTT.

V gene TRBV20-1 combines with J gene TRBJ2-7; 9 positions agree with TRBD2. Germline V CDR1 and CDR2: DFQATT, SNEGSKA (reference sequence). The CDR3 sequence is 15 residues long. The V and J ends lost 3 bases and 5 bases, in that order; junction bases with no gene match: 11. For the CDR3, the DNA is TGCAGTGCTAGTACGTCTAGCGGGGTTCTAAACGAGCAGTACTTC. Its translation is CSASTSSGVLNEQYF.

The chain employs TRBV11-2 and TRBJ2-3; D perhaps matches TRBD2 (6 bases). Trimming pared 5 bases from V and 2 bases from J, leaving 14 bases between. Germline values: CDR1 SGHAT, CDR2 FQNNGV. The CDR3 runs to 15 residues. CDR3 coding DNA: TGTGCCAGCAGCGACCGCGGGATCGTCACAGATACGCAGTATTTT. This sequence encodes CASSDRGIVTDTQYF.

The CDR3 is CASSTDMPGELFF. In DNA, the CDR3 is TGTGCCAGCAGCACAGATATGCCCGGGGAGCTGTTTTTT. The chain couples TRBV7-8 to TRBJ2-2; D is ambiguous. V was pared by 5 bases and J by 6 bases, with 10 bases between. There are 13 residues in the CDR3. Germline CDR1 and CDR2: SGHVS and FQNEAQ.

The CDR3 is CASSPWTSGSYEQYF. In DNA, the CDR3 is TGTGCCAGCAGCCCGTGGACTAGCGGGTCCTACGAGCAGTACTTC. The chain combines TRBV7-9 with TRBJ2-7, with 11 bases aligning to TRBD2. Germline CDR1 reads SEHNR; CDR2 reads FQNEAQ (reference sequence). Trimming removed 5 bases from V and 1 base from J; junction bases left unmatched: 4. This CDR3 contains 15 residues.

The chain joins TRBV6-2 or TRBV6-3 to TRBJ1-1, with 7 nucleotides matching TRBD1. CDR3 length equals 14 residues. V lost 4 bases and J lost 1; bases outside the gene matches: 3. Germline loops: CDR1 MNHEY, CDR2 SVGEGT. The CDR3 reads CASSFTGANTEAFF. In nucleotides, the CDR3 is TGTGCCAGCAGTTTTACAGGGGCGAACACTGAAGCTTTCTTT.

The chain couples TRBV30 to TRBJ1-2, with D perhaps TRBD1 (5 bases). V lost 2 bases, J lost 8 bases, and 18 bases lay in between. In germline, CDR1 is GTSNPN, CDR2 SVGIG (reference sequence). This CDR3 is built from 14 residues. CDR3 bases: TGTGCCTGGAGTCCAGGGCAGGGAGGCGGCGGCTACACCTTC. Its translation: CAWSPGQGGGGYTF.

V and J are TRBV7-8 and TRBJ2-3; the match to TRBD2 covers 7 bases. V was clipped by 0 bases and J by 3 bases; unmatched bases: 9. The CDR3 sequence is 17 residues long. CDR1 is SGHVS and CDR2 is FQNEAQ in the germline V gene. DNA of the CDR3: TGTGCCAGCAGCTTAGCAGTGGCGGGAGAATCGACAGATACGCAGTATTTT. It encodes CASSLAVAGESTDTQYF.

V and J are TRBV7-9 and TRBJ2-1; no firm D call. CDR3 size: 13 residues. The germline V gene encodes CDR1 SEHNR and CDR2 FQNEAQ (reference sequence). The V gene lost 1 base and the J gene lost 4 bases, with 5 bases spanning the gap. In nucleotides, the CDR3 is TGTGCCAGCAGCTTAGGCAGATACAATGAGCAGTTCTTC. Protein: CASSLGRYNEQFF.

Written as DNA, the CDR3 is TGTGCCAGCAGGGTTTTGGGATTGGGACAGAACACTGAAGCTTTCTTT. This gives the protein CASRVLGLGQNTEAFF. The V call is TRBV27, the J call TRBJ1-1; a weak D match, TRBD1 (6 bases). V was pared by 6 bases and J by 1 base, with 18 bases between. CDR3 length: 16 amino acids. Germline CDR1 MNHEY, CDR2 SMNVEV (reference sequence).

This chain links TRBV30 with TRBJ2-1; D is perhaps TRBD2 (7 bases). The CDR3 length is 13 residues. With 1 base removed from V and 10 bases from J, the gap between germline ends came to 14 bases. CDR1 is GTSNPN and CDR2 is SVGIG in the germline V gene (reference sequence). The CDR3 sequence is CAWSETGGGEQFF. The CDR3 DNA sequence: TGTGCCTGGAGTGAAACGGGGGGCGGGGAGCAGTTCTTC.

V and J are TRBV24-1 and TRBJ2-2, with 10 bases lining up with TRBD2. The CDR3 covers 16 residues. V was clipped by 3 bases and J by 6 bases; unmatched bases: 6. Germline loops: CDR1 KGHDR, CDR2 SFDVKD. The CDR3 loop is CATSDPGLARAGELFF. The CDR3 nucleotides read TGTGCCACCAGTGATCCGGGACTAGCGAGGGCCGGGGAGCTGTTTTTT.

On this clone: This CDR3 is also generated by other DNA sequences in the sample. The chain recombines TRBV3-1 (or the pseudogene TRBV3-2) with TRBJ1-2, with a possible D match to TRBD1 (5 bases). This CDR3 region has 13 residues. Germline CDR1 LGHDT, CDR2 YNNKEL (reference sequence). Between the trimmed V and J ends, which lost 1 base and 5 bases, there was a span of 8 bases. CDR3 in amino acids: CASSQGGRYGYTF. The CDR3 DNA is TGTGCCAGCAGCCAAGGGGGCAGGTATGGCTACACCTTC.

In this sample, this clone turned up once. This rearrangement joins TRBV19 to TRBJ1-3, with no clear D. CDR3 length equals 14 residues. Germline CDR1 is LNHDA and CDR2 is SQIVND (reference sequence). Trimming took off 6 bases at V and 2 bases at J, with 11 bases between the two ends. CDR3 nucleotide sequence: TGTGCCAGTAGCTTCGCGGGGACTGGAAACACCATATATTTT. Translated: CASSFAGTGNTIYF.

This clone is a singleton in its sample. Different DNA sequences within this sample yield the same CDR3. This chain connects TRBV9 to TRBJ1-1; the D gene is possibly TRBD1 (6 bases). This CDR3 comprises 15 residues. Trimming removed 0 bases from V and 0 bases from J, with 9 bases in between. Germline V gene sequence: CDR1 SGDLS, CDR2 YYNGEE. CDR3 loop: CASSVEAGVNTEAFF. CDR3 in DNA: TGTGCCAGCAGCGTAGAAGCAGGGGTGAACACTGAAGCTTTCTTT.

This rearrangement joins TRBV19 to TRBJ2-6; no firm D call. V lost 9 bases, J lost 1 base, and 7 bases lay in between. The CDR3 loop spans 13 amino acids. Germline V gene lookup returns CDR1 LNHDA and CDR2 SQIVND (reference sequence). In DNA form, the CDR3 reads TGTGCCAGCCAGACTTCTGGGGCCAACGTCCTGACTTTC. This codes for CASQTSGANVLTF.

The V and J genes are TRBV27 and TRBJ1-2; tentative D call: TRBD1 (5 bases). The CDR3 is 16 amino acids. In germline, CDR1 is MNHEY, CDR2 SMNVEV (reference sequence). Trimming removed 6 bases from V and 4 bases from J, with 21 bases in between. The CDR3 DNA is TGTGCCAGCAGGGGCCAGGGAGGATCCGGGACCTATGGCTACACCTTC. It is translated as CASRGQGGSGTYGYTF.

The count of this clone is one. This sequence joins TRBV4-1 and TRBJ2-2; D uncertain. Germline values: CDR1 MGHRA, CDR2 YSYEKL. The CDR3 length is 15 residues. Trimming took 1 base from V and 3 from J, leaving 9 bases between them. The CDR3 nucleotides read TGCGCCAGCAGCCAAGGCTGGGCATACACCGGGGAGCTGTTTTTT. Protein: CASSQGWAYTGELFF.

The chain has TRBV3-1 (or the pseudogene TRBV3-2) and TRBJ2-1; 10 bases agree with TRBD1. The CDR3 runs 17 residues. The germline V gene has CDR1 LGHDT and CDR2 YNNKEL (reference sequence). The J segment lost 6 bases and the V segment lost 2 bases, leaving 10 bases of the junction unmatched. The CDR3 region is CASSQSVAGTGVNEQFF. The CDR3 coding sequence is TGTGCCAGCAGCCAATCAGTGGCCGGGACAGGGGTCAATGAGCAGTTCTTC.

This clone was recorded once. The J gene is TRBJ1-5, the V gene TRBV27; TRBD1 matches 8 bases. The length of the CDR3 is 14 residues. With 5 bases clipped from V and 3 bases from J, the junction kept 3 bases outside the gene matches. Per germline, CDR1 MNHEY and CDR2 SMNVEV (reference sequence). The CDR3 DNA sequence: TGTGCCAGCAGTCCAGGGGGCTACAATCAGCCCCAGCATTTT. Residues: CASSPGGYNQPQHF.

The rearrangement links TRBV7-9 to TRBJ1-6; D is perhaps TRBD1 (6 bases). CDR3 length: 15 amino acids. CDR1 and CDR2 from the germline V gene are SEHNR and FQNEAQ (reference sequence). V was cut by 1 base and J by 5 bases, with 9 bases left in between. The CDR3 here is CASSLGGGDNSPLHF. The CDR3 DNA is TGTGCCAGCAGCTTAGGGGGGGGCGATAATTCACCCCTCCACTTT.

This chain connects TRBV10-3 to TRBJ1-5; 9 bases align to TRBD1. The junction had 5 bases not matched to a gene; V was cut back by 4 bases and J by 4 bases. Germline V gene sequence: CDR1 ENHRY, CDR2 SYGVKD. The CDR3 runs 15 residues. The CDR3 nucleotides are TGTGCCATCAGTGGGGGACAGGGAACTAATCAGCCCCAGCATTTT. It translates to CAISGGQGTNQPQHF.

The chain recombines TRBV27 with TRBJ1-2; the D is unclear. The V gene lost 6 bases and the J gene lost 7 bases, with 15 bases spanning the gap. The CDR3 runs to 13 residues. Germline-derived CDR1 and CDR2 are MNHEY and SMNVEV (reference sequence). CDR3 bases: TGTGCCAGCAGCTCGGCGAGGACTGGTGGCTACACCTTC. It encodes CASSSARTGGYTF.

This chain links TRBV5-1 with TRBJ1-4; TRBD1 is a possible D gene (5 bases). Germline CDR1 reads SGHRS; CDR2 reads YFSETQ. V lost 5 bases, J lost 4 bases, and 9 bases lay in between. This CDR3 has 13 amino acids. The CDR3 here is CASRRDGNEKLFF. CDR3 DNA sequence: TGCGCCAGCAGGCGGGACGGTAATGAAAAACTGTTTTTT.

This clone was seen once. The chain employs TRBV5-1 and TRBJ2-7; 10 positions agree with TRBD2. The germline V gene has CDR1 SGHRS and CDR2 YFSETQ. CDR3 size: 16 residues. V gave up 4 bases and J gave up 4 bases; unmatched junction bases: 11. In DNA, the CDR3 is TGCGCCAGCAGCGGAACTAGCGGGAACTTAATTTACGAGCAGTACTTC. It translates to CASSGTSGNLIYEQYF.

The chain joins TRBV28 to TRBJ1-1; D is perhaps TRBD1 (6 bases). The V end was cut by 10 bases, the J end by 1 base, with 13 bases between. There are 13 residues in the CDR3. Germline CDR1 and CDR2: MDHEN and SYDVKM. For the CDR3, the DNA is TGTGCCATCCACAGGGTCTCGAACACTGAAGCTTTCTTT. The encoded protein is CAIHRVSNTEAFF.

The chain has TRBV7-6 and TRBJ2-2; D might be TRBD2 (6 bases). V was trimmed by 2 bases and J by 7 bases, leaving 14 bases between them. This CDR3 contains 15 residues. Germline V gene data show CDR1 as SGHVS and CDR2 as FNYEAQ. CDR3 residues: CASSLLGGVIGELFF. CDR3 in DNA: TGTGCCAGCAGCTTATTGGGAGGAGTAATCGGGGAGCTGTTTTTT.